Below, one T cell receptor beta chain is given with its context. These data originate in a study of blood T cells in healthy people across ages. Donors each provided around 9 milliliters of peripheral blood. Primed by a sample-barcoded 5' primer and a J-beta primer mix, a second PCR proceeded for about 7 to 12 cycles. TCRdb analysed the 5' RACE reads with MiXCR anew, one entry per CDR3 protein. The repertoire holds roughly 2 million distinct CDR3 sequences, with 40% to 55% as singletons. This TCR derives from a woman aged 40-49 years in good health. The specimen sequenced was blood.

The CDR3: CASSVDSVIDTQYF. In DNA form, the CDR3 reads TGCGCCAGCAGCGTGGACAGTGTTATAGATACGCAGTATTTT. The chain uses TRBV5-1 and TRBJ2-3, with D tentatively TRBD1 (6 bases). The ends were cut back, 4 bases at V and 5 bases at J, with 14 bases in the middle. The CDR3 covers 14 residues. From germline, CDR1 is SGHRS and CDR2 YFSETQ.